Listed here is a single T cell receptor (beta chain). This sample was taken from a study of shared clonotypes between healthy human individuals. Whole-study context: The study drew on two women and a few men aged 18 to 49 as donors.

Genomic DNA for unsorted samples was obtained from about 90 million PBMCs. V shed 2 bases, J shed 0 bases, and the junction held 10 bases outside the gene matches. The CDR3 runs to 17 residues. Germline V gene lookup returns CDR1 SEHNR and CDR2 FQNEAQ (reference sequence). Genomic DNA belonging to each subset was distributed in equal measure over several immunoSEQ plates. Unsorted PBMC DNA was run through sequencing on ten immunoSEQ deep assay plates. Sequenced by immunoSEQ multiplex PCR; TCRdb stores in-frame clones only, minus some. The data show about 480,000 clones, about four fifths seen once. V and J are TRBV7-9 and TRBJ2-7, with 7 nucleotides matching TRBD1. The sequenced material came from PBMCs. The source is a middle-aged woman in good health. Some clones in this sample may be carry-over from other donors' samples. This CDR3 reads CASSLPRQGANSYEQYF. The CDR3 region has the DNA TGTGCCAGCAGCTTACCCCGACAGGGCGCCAACTCCTACGAGCAGTACTTC.